The clone carrying this TCR beta chain was seen a handful of times. Original processing methods: How many nucleated cells were present was estimated from reference gene primer amplification. The data were produced by immunoSEQ multiplex PCR, yet TCRdb's version contains in-frame clones alone and is incomplete. The V and J calls and clone size are taken from that table; D and trimming were inferred from the DNA. The data show about 130,000 clones, about 80% seen once. CDR3 length equals 17 residues. Per germline, CDR1 ENHRY and CDR2 SYGVKD. V was cut by 4 bases and J by 3 bases, with 22 bases left in between. The data are from a study of blood T cell repertoires in COVID-19. Study-wide background: Whether acute or convalescent, the COVID-19 samples came from the United States, Italy and Spain. In each case, the material was cDNA or gDNA derived from T cells, B-cell-depleted T cells, or PBMCs.

The clonotype was recovered from a man aged 55-75 years with acute or convalescent COVID-19. Input material: peripheral blood. The chain has TRBV10-3 and TRBJ2-7; TRBD2 is a possible D gene (6 bases). The CDR3 loop is CAISGRGGGSLNYEQYF. CDR3 DNA sequence: TGTGCCATCAGTGGACGGGGTGGAGGGTCCCTGAACTACGAGCAGTACTTC.